This T cell receptor beta chain was retrieved from a study of blood T cells in healthy people across ages. Study-level findings and limits: Expanded clonotype shifts may have been confounded, as the donors had an unknown CMV status.

Approximately 9.7 milliliters was the volume of peripheral blood drawn from each donor. Primers used in a second PCR of roughly 6 to 11 cycles were a sample-barcoded 5' primer and a J-beta primer mix. TCRdb reanalysed the 5' RACE reads using MiXCR and keeps one entry per CDR3 protein. Here the sample spans 1.5 million to 2 million distinct CDR3 sequences, about 39% being singletons. The germline V gene has CDR1 LGHNA and CDR2 YSLEER. The length of the CDR3 is 14 residues. V was trimmed by 0 bases and J by 11 bases, leaving 16 bases between them. This clonotype has only a few counts. Its antigen is unknown.

Sequencing was done on a sample of blood. The chain combines TRBV4-3 with TRBJ2-5; D remains ambiguous. The TCR was taken from a human donor in good health. In DNA, the CDR3 is TGCGCCAGCAGCCAAGATTTTACGCACGGAGAGCAGTACTTC. This codes for CASSQDFTHGEQYF.